This TCR beta chain was found in a study of T cell responses to AZD1222 COVID-19 vaccine. The study's findings and limits: In all cases, repertoires were sampled only after the peak T cell response.

The sample holds one count of this clone. The antigen is not known. TCRdb keeps only in-frame clones here, not all; method: immunoSEQ multiplex PCR. Of 84,000 or so clones listed, about 92% are singletons. This CDR3 spans 19 amino acids. With V trimmed by 5 bases and J by 1 base, 11 bases remained unmatched. Germline CDR1 is SGHAT and CDR2 is FQNNGV. The V call is TRBV11-2, the J call TRBJ2-1; 13 nucleotides match TRBD2. The clonotype originates from an adult in good health. The input for sequencing was peripheral blood, taken on day 0 of AZD1222 vaccination. CDR3 in amino acids: CASSALRTSGGLSYNEQFF. In nucleotides, the CDR3 is TGTGCCAGCAGCGCACTTCGGACTAGCGGGGGTTTATCCTACAATGAGCAGTTCTTC.